Below are 28 T cell receptor beta chains sequenced from a single sample in a study of CD8 T cells in Susac syndrome. The authors reverse transcribed 0.5 to 1 ug RNA with random hexamers. MiXCR, run by TCRdb on the immunoSEQ multiplex PCR reads, gives a single entry per CDR3 protein. The sample has about 300,000 distinct CDR3 sequences; more than 75% are singletons. Sequencing input: CD8+ T cells from PBMCs. These receptor sequences come from a human donor with multiple sclerosis.

The chain couples TRBV11-2 to TRBJ2-3, with 8 bases matching TRBD1. Per the germline V gene, CDR1 is SGHAT and CDR2 is FQNNGV. This CDR3 comprises 16 residues. V lost 0 bases, J lost 5 bases, and 7 bases stayed unmatched. The CDR3 DNA sequence: TGTGCCAGCAGCTTAGACACACAGGGGGAAGGAGATACGCAGTATTTT. Protein sequence: CASSLDTQGEGDTQYF.

The rearrangement links TRBV9 to TRBJ2-7; 8 positions match TRBD2. The CDR3 sequence is 15 residues long. The V segment lost 0 bases and the J segment 2 bases; nucleotides outside the gene matches: 4. The V gene's germline CDR1 is SGDLS and CDR2 YYNGEE. CDR3 in amino acids: CASSVGGTSPYEQYF. CDR3 DNA: TGTGCCAGCAGCGTAGGTGGGACTAGTCCCTACGAGCAGTACTTC.

The chain couples TRBV6-4 to TRBJ2-5; TRBD1 agrees at 12 bases. The CDR3 loop spans 14 amino acids. V lost 8 bases to trimming and J lost 7 bases; unmatched junction nucleotides: 8. Germline lookup yields CDR1 MRHNA and CDR2 SNTAGT. CDR3 sequence reads: CASGTGGLVGTQYF. In DNA form, the CDR3 reads TGTGCCAGCGGGACAGGGGGCTTGGTTGGGACCCAGTACTTC.

V usage is TRBV10-2 and J usage is TRBJ1-3; D unclear. The germline V and J ends were trimmed by 6 bases and 0 bases, with 15 bases remaining between them. Germline V lookup: CDR1 WSHSY, CDR2 SAAADI. The CDR3 spans 16 residues. The CDR3: CASSDPPAISGNTIYF. The CDR3 nucleotides read TGCGCCAGCAGCGATCCTCCAGCGATCTCTGGAAACACCATATATTTT.

The gene calls are TRBV25-1 and TRBJ2-5, with 10 bases matching TRBD2. Germline values: CDR1 MGHDK, CDR2 SYGVNS. The CDR3 spans 15 residues. The junction had 3 bases not matched to a gene; V was cut back by 3 bases and J by 2 bases. This CDR3 is CASSDGLAVQETQYF. CDR3 sequence (DNA): TGTGCCAGCAGTGATGGACTAGCGGTACAAGAGACCCAGTACTTC.

The chain recombines TRBV27 with TRBJ2-1, with D maybe TRBD1 (5 bases). Trimming pared 3 bases from V and 7 bases from J, leaving 10 bases between. Germline assignment: CDR1 MNHEY and CDR2 SMNVEV (reference sequence). The CDR3 extends over 13 amino acids. This chain's CDR3 is CASSFPNRNEQFF. Written as DNA, the CDR3 is TGTGCCAGCAGTTTCCCAAACAGGAATGAGCAGTTCTTC.

DNA of the CDR3: TGTGCCAGCAGCTTACGGGACGCAGCCCAAAAAGAGACCCAGTACTTC. This encodes CASSLRDAAQKETQYF. The chain has TRBV7-9 and TRBJ2-5, with D possibly being TRBD1 or TRBD2 (5 bases each). V was trimmed by 2 bases and J by 3 bases, leaving 16 bases between them. Germline CDR1 reads SEHNR; CDR2 reads FQNEAQ (reference sequence). The CDR3 has 16 residues.

The genes are TRBV20-1 and TRBJ2-3; 7 nucleotides agree with TRBD2. Germline V gene lookup returns CDR1 DFQATT and CDR2 SNEGSKA (reference sequence). The CDR3 is 19 amino acids. Losses at the gene ends were 3 bases for V and 0 bases for J; bases not matched to a gene: 18. CDR3 in DNA: TGCAGTGCTAGTCTAGGTCGTGCGGGAGCTGGGGCAAGCACAGATACGCAGTATTTT. This gives the protein CSASLGRAGAGASTDTQYF.

The chain carries TRBV5-1 and TRBJ2-2; D gene ambiguous. Germline CDR1 reads SGHRS; CDR2 reads YFSETQ. CDR3 length: 15 residues. V lost 3 bases and J 7 bases, leaving 16 bases between the germline ends. The CDR3 DNA reads as TGCGCCAGCAGCTCTCGTGATGGTGAAATCGGGGAGCTGTTTTTT. It specifies CASSSRDGEIGELFF.

This clonotype was seen more than once but under ten times. V and J are TRBV25-1 and TRBJ2-6, with a weak D call TRBD1 (6 bases). Deletions cut 6 bases from V and 0 bases from J, with 12 bases between. From germline, CDR1 is MGHDK and CDR2 SYGVNS. The CDR3 loop spans 16 amino acids. CDR3 sequence reads: CASSPRQVSGANVLTF. The CDR3 DNA reads TGTGCCAGCAGCCCCAGACAGGTCTCTGGGGCCAACGTCCTGACTTTC.

The chain combines TRBV28 with TRBJ2-7; D unclear. CDR3 size: 14 residues. Trimming left V 6 bases short and J 1 base short, with 13 bases between. The germline V gene has CDR1 MDHEN and CDR2 SYDVKM. This CDR3 reads CASRLDGNSYEQYF. CDR3 bases: TGTGCCAGCAGGTTGGACGGTAATTCCTACGAGCAGTACTTC. The whole variable domain, filled in from reference TRBV28 and TRBJ2-7, reads DVKVTQSSRYLVKRTGEKVFLECVQDMDHENMFWYRQDPGLGLRLIYFSYDVKMKEKGDIPEGYSVSREKKERFSLILESASTNQTSMYLCASRLDGNSYEQYFGPGTRLTVT.

The chain employs TRBV13 and TRBJ2-1, with D perhaps TRBD1 (6 bases). Germline-derived CDR1 and CDR2 are PRHDT and FYEKMQ (reference sequence). The length of the CDR3 is 12 residues. Between the trimmed V and J ends, which lost 4 bases and 14 bases, there was a span of 15 bases. DNA of the CDR3: TGTGCCAGCAGCTACATCGGACAGAGGGAGTTCTTC. This sequence encodes CASSYIGQREFF.

This sequence joins TRBV2 and TRBJ2-7; D uncertain. The CDR3 is 10 amino acids. Germline V gives CDR1 SNHLY, CDR2 FYNNEI. The ends were cut back, 7 bases at V and 7 bases at J, with 8 bases in the middle. The chain's CDR3 is CASTTREQYF. The CDR3 DNA reads as TGTGCCAGCACCACGAGGGAGCAGTACTTC.

The genes are TRBV5-1 and TRBJ2-2; 8 bases map to TRBD2. Per germline, CDR1 SGHRS and CDR2 YFSETQ. With 2 bases clipped from V and 5 bases from J, the junction kept 5 bases outside the gene matches. The CDR3 runs to 15 residues. The CDR3, as DNA: TGCGCCAGCAGCTTCTGGGCGGGAGGAACCGGGGAGCTGTTTTTT. As protein: CASSFWAGGTGELFF.

J is TRBJ2-7 and V is TRBV7-9; perhaps D is TRBD1 or TRBD2 (6 bases each). The germline V gene encodes CDR1 SEHNR and CDR2 FQNEAQ (reference sequence). The V end was cut by 5 bases, the J end by 3 bases, with 17 bases between. The CDR3 has 15 residues. CDR3 in DNA: TGTGCCAGCAGCGAAGGAGGGGGAAGCGGCTACGAGCAGTACTTC. Translating gives CASSEGGGSGYEQYF.

This clonotype was found once. The chain has TRBV30 and TRBJ2-3, with D tentatively TRBD1 or TRBD2 (7 bases each). Trimming left V 2 bases short and J 6 bases short, with 24 bases between. CDR1 and CDR2 (germline): GTSNPN, SVGIG (reference sequence). This CDR3 comprises 17 residues. CDR3 sequence (DNA): TGTGCCTGGAGTCCCGGGGAGGGGGCCTACCCGGGGGATACGCAGTATTTT. Translation gives CAWSPGEGAYPGDTQYF.

The CDR3 DNA follows: TGTGCCAGCACCTCCTCTAGCGGGACGAGCGGGGAGCTGTTTTTT. Translated, it gives CASTSSSGTSGELFF. The gene calls are TRBV12-3 or TRBV12-4 and TRBJ2-2, with 9 bases matching TRBD2. CDR3 length equals 15 residues. The J segment lost 7 bases and the V segment lost 7 bases, leaving 10 bases of the junction unmatched.

The chain carries TRBV9 and TRBJ2-1; TRBD2 matches 10 bases. Germline trimming cut 0 bases from V and 7 bases from J; bases unmatched to any gene: 7. The CDR3 is 16 amino acids. The V gene's germline CDR1 is SGDLS and CDR2 YYNGEE. The CDR3 loop is CASSVVPSGSLNEQFF. CDR3 nucleotides: TGTGCCAGCAGCGTAGTGCCTAGCGGGAGTTTAAATGAGCAGTTCTTC.

The chain employs TRBV4-2 and TRBJ2-2; maybe TRBD2 (7 bases). Germline CDR1 reads LGHNA; CDR2 reads YNFKEQ. Trimming shortened V by 0 bases and J by 0 bases, and 17 bases separated the two germline ends. The CDR3 is made up of 19 amino acids. The CDR3 loop is CASSQDGGVTGPNTGELFF. The CDR3 DNA is TGTGCCAGCAGCCAAGATGGGGGGGTGACAGGACCGAACACCGGGGAGCTGTTTTTT.

CDR3 coding DNA: TGTGCCAGTAGTACAAGGACCAGTGCATCGGATGAGCAGTTCTTC. Amino acids: CASSTRTSASDEQFF. The V call is TRBV19, the J call TRBJ2-1; D is undetermined. Germline CDR1 is LNHDA and CDR2 is SQIVND (reference sequence). V was trimmed by 4 bases and J by 8 bases, leaving 18 bases between them. This CDR3 is built from 15 residues.

The J gene is TRBJ1-2, the V gene TRBV7-3; D is undetermined. From germline, CDR1 is SGHTA and CDR2 FQGTGA. V lost 5 bases and J 6 bases, leaving 13 bases between the germline ends. This CDR3 comprises 13 residues. The CDR3 coding sequence is TGTGCCAGCAGCGGATTCGTACGAGATGGCTACACCTTC. This gives the protein CASSGFVRDGYTF.

Only a few counts were recorded for this clonotype. The genes are TRBV27 and TRBJ1-1, with D perhaps matching TRBD1 (5 bases). V was pared by 2 bases and J by 5 bases, with 9 bases between. This CDR3 comprises 13 residues. CDR1 is MNHEY and CDR2 is SMNVEV in the germline V gene (reference sequence). CDR3 nucleotides: TGTGCCAGCAGTTTAATACGGGGGACTGAAGCTTTCTTT. It codes for CASSLIRGTEAFF.

The chain recombines TRBV27 with TRBJ1-5; the D is unclear. Germline V gene lookup returns CDR1 MNHEY and CDR2 SMNVEV (reference sequence). The CDR3 extends over 16 amino acids. The V and J ends lost 5 bases and 2 bases respectively, with 16 bases between them. CDR3 in amino acids: CASSPRARGGNQPQHF. As DNA, the CDR3 is TGTGCCAGCAGTCCCCGGGCCCGAGGAGGCAATCAGCCCCAGCATTTT.

The J gene is TRBJ2-5, the V gene TRBV19; TRBD2 matches at 9 bases. V trimming: 1 base; J trimming: 5 bases; junction bases outside the gene matches: 14. This CDR3 region has 18 residues. From germline, CDR1 is LNHDA and CDR2 SQIVND (reference sequence). In nucleotides, the CDR3 is TGTGCCAGTAGTATAGGGATTGGTGCGGGAGGGCCATTGGAGACCCAGTACTTC. Translated, it gives CASSIGIGAGGPLETQYF. The full variable domain, with the rest looked up from reference TRBV19 and TRBJ2-5, is DGGITQSPKYLFRKEGQNVTLSCEQNLNHDAMYWYRQDPGQGLRLIYYSQIVNDFQKGDIAEGYSVSREKKESFPLTVTSAQKNPTAFYLCASSIGIGAGGPLETQYFGPGTRLLVL.

This chain uses TRBV14 with TRBJ2-2; D is undetermined. The germline CDR1 and CDR2 sequences are SGHDN and FVKESK. This CDR3 is built from 14 residues. V was cut by 5 bases and J by 4 bases, with 11 bases left in between. The CDR3 nucleotides are TGTGCCAGCAGCATTGTACCTCTCACCGGGGAGCTGTTTTTT. The encoded protein is CASSIVPLTGELFF. The full variable domain, in which reference TRBV14 and TRBJ2-2 provide the parts outside the CDR3, is EAGVTQFPSHSVIEKGQTVTLRCDPISGHDNLYWYRRVMGKEIKFLLHFVKESKQDESGMPNNRFLAERTGGTYSTLKVQPAELEDSGVYFCASSIVPLTGELFFGEGSRLTVL.

V gene TRBV19 combines with J gene TRBJ2-1, with D possibly matching TRBD2 (6 bases). This CDR3 has 11 residues. V gave up 7 bases and J gave up 8 bases, with 9 bases separating them. Germline assignment: CDR1 LNHDA and CDR2 SQIVND (reference sequence). CDR3 amino acids: CASIRRDEQFF. The CDR3 DNA reads TGTGCCAGTATCCGGAGGGATGAGCAGTTCTTC.

The rearrangement links TRBV30 to TRBJ1-1; D gene uncertain. This CDR3 region has 12 residues. The germline V and J ends were trimmed by 0 bases and 8 bases, with 10 bases remaining between them. Germline-derived CDR1 and CDR2 are GTSNPN and SVGIG (reference sequence). DNA of the CDR3: TGTGCCTGGAGTGTAGGGATTATCGAAGCTTTCTTT. This codes for CAWSVGIIEAFF.

The CDR3 DNA follows: TGTGCCAGCCCCGGGGGCTCTGGGGCCAACGTCCTGACTTTC. Encoded protein: CASPGGSGANVLTF. This sequence joins TRBV2 and TRBJ2-6; TRBD2 might be the D (6 bases). This CDR3 comprises 14 residues. CDR1 SNHLY and CDR2 FYNNEI come from the germline V gene. V lost 8 bases and J 0 bases, leaving 8 bases between the germline ends.